What follows describes a single T cell receptor beta chain. It has no known antigen specificity. Base qualities are missing; no much larger clone stands one base away. This specimen comes from a study of long-term antiretroviral therapy in people with HIV (dated by TCRdb to the early 2020s). Study-level background: Collection of the earliest samples took place about a decade ahead of the 2015 WHO recommendation for immediate ART, at a time when ART was typically delayed until CD4 counts fell. Whether ART initiation and durable HIV suppression were associated with changes in peripheral blood TRB repertoire composition and diversity was tested in a retrospective serial study. A total of over 150 cryopreserved PBMC samples came from approximately 30 adults with confirmed HIV infection and were collected serially over a mean of roughly six years (range 1-12). Of the roughly 30 participants with HIV, some 12 were female. No cross-contamination during QIAcube processing was seen in test extractions of a monoclonal T-cell line run alongside 33 polyclonal samples. Summary of the overall study and its limitations: A significant increase in TRB diversity was found to be associated with ART initiation, although TRB diversity was observed to remain significantly below that of transplant donor controls even after long-term ART. Expanded TRB clones identified before ART initiation dominated the repertoire across all time points, though the dominance fluctuated and decreased in many PLHIV after ART. Samples dated from 2004 to 2017, and the ART regimens used may be less effective than current ones. Because pre-ART samples had limited cell numbers, profiling was done on unsorted PBMC rather than on sorted CD4+ and CD8+ T cells. Limited PBMC availability meant only the TCR beta chain was sequenced, without alpha chain pairing. No data were available on ART adherence, viral resistance or therapy changes, limiting inferences about post-ART repertoire changes. Narrower CDR3 length ranges were observed in HIV repertoires than in controls, and an antigen-experienced repertoire with only a slight naive shift after ART was suggested by the network structure.

The immunoSEQ hsTCRB v3.0 assay was used at survey level resolution to sequence the TRB variable region. A depth of roughly 40,000-55,000 T-cell genomes per sample was targeted for TRB sequencing. TRB libraries were pooled and sequenced on an Illumina MiSeq using a v3 150-cycle kit. In the authors' own workflow: Analysis of repertoires was carried out in R inside a reproducible Nextflow workflow spanning QC, data transformation and analysis. Custom analyses were implemented in LymphoSeq2, an R package for AIRR-Seq data exploration. A handful of samples that produced fewer than 5000 total TRB sequences were removed, so 150 to 200 HIV repertoires were analyzed. Among the approximately 200 retained HIV repertoires, some 60 were collected before ART initiation and some 130 were collected after ART initiation. Repertoires were downsampled to 5000 TRB nucleotide sequences, with summary statistics averaged over 100 downsampling iterations. Only TRB sequences with CDR3 regions of at least seven amino acids were retained for analysis. Diversity was assessed using a clonality score derived from Shannon entropy and using the Gini coefficient. In the repertoire networks, any two of the top 5000 CDR3 amino acid sequences were connected whenever the two sequences differed by an edit distance of one. For TRB CDR3 amino acid sequences, antigen specificity groups and MHC restriction were predicted with GLIPH2. To flag known associations with CMV, EBV, HIV or tissue antigens, CDR3 amino acid sequences were compared against VDJdb and McPAS-TCR. Pre-ART, post-ART and control groups were compared with Wilcoxon signed-rank tests and Holm-Bonferroni correction. TCRdb limited this immuneACCESS table to in-frame rearrangements with V and J called. A share of clones is missing; checked studies link under half to unresolved V genes, and the rest is unexplained. V and J calls and clone size are those listed in that table; D and trimming were worked out from the DNA. Recorded for this sample are some 22,000 clones; around four fifths of them occurred a single time. The ten biggest clones cover about 4% of the sample.

The CDR3 covers 15 residues, taking in both the cysteine and the phenylalanine. Only the CDR3 portion is preserved as DNA: 45 bases, with reading frame beginning at the first base. V and J are truncated by 5 bases and 1 base respectively, leaving an intervening sequence of 14 bases. In the germline V gene (reference sequence), CDR1 corresponds to SEHNR and CDR2 to FQNEAQ. To be included, a participant needed at least one PBMC sample from before ART initiation plus at least two post-ART samples. Treatment was received in the United States of America by all participants with HIV. Before DNA extraction, cryopreserved samples containing roughly 1-11 million PBMC were thawed and washed. At the time of the earliest PBMC sample for each participant with HIV, ages ranged from about 23 to 60 years. Per participant, PBMC samples came from 1-4 timepoints prior to ART initiation and 2-8 timepoints following ART initiation, for a median of 7 samples. Serial HIV viral load, CD4+ T-cell count, ART history and demographic data were obtained for every participant. Genomic DNA was extracted from unsorted PBMC with a Qiagen kit on a QIAcube, with processing performed in batches of 12 samples.

This specimen consisted of unsorted PBMCs, obtained around 4 years after starting antiretroviral therapy. The receptor chain draws on TRBV7-9 and TRBJ1-1; tentative D gene TRBD1, with 6 bases matching. The sequence was collected from a man aged 18 to 35 with HIV. DNA sequence: TGTGCCAGCAGCCCGGGAGGACAGTCGAACACTGAAGCTTTCTTT. Protein translation: CASSPGGQSNTEAFF.